Included here is one TCR beta chain sequence, with context. CDR1 and CDR2 from the germline V gene are SGHRS and YFSETQ. Trimming pared 1 base from V and 8 bases from J, leaving 12 bases between. The CDR3 is 14 residues long. The sample originates from a study of blood T cell repertoires in COVID-19. For the study at large: Samples representing acute and convalescent COVID-19 were sourced from the United States, Italy and Spain. PBMCs, B-cell-depleted T cells, or T cells provided the cDNA or gDNA that made up the material.

How the authors handled the data: From reference gene primer amplification, estimates of nucleated cell counts were derived. The table came from immunoSEQ multiplex PCR; TCRdb's copy has only in-frame clones and leaves some out. The V and J calls and the clone size are those of that table, but D and trimming were determined from the DNA. The sample holds around 19,000 clones, around 90% seen once. The TCR comes from a human donor in a cohort sampled during active COVID-19. The donor label of this sample is uncertain. The rearrangement joins TRBV5-1 to TRBJ1-4; D gene ambiguous. Sequenced sample: peripheral blood. This chain's CDR3 is CASSLSLEGEKLFF. The CDR3 nucleotides are TGCGCCAGCAGCTTGTCCCTAGAAGGAGAAAAACTGTTTTTT.